This TCR beta chain was profiled in a study of blood T cell repertoires in COVID-19. Across the study: Acute and convalescent COVID-19 samples came from the United States, Italy and Spain. Sources were T cells, B-cell-depleted T cells, or PBMCs; the material itself was cDNA or gDNA.

Original handling: Nucleated cell number was recorded as an estimate derived from reference gene primer amplification. Assay used: immunoSEQ multiplex PCR; TCRdb lists only in-frame clones, some missing. V and J calls and clone size follow that table, whereas D and trimming were derived from the DNA. The table lists some 130,000 clones, 85% of them singletons. From germline, CDR1 is LGHNT and CDR2 FRNRAP. This CDR3 is 18 amino acids long. Trimming at V came to 2 bases and at J to 0 bases, leaving 9 bases not matched to a gene. This clone has only one observation. The sample was peripheral blood. The TCR comes from a human donor in a cohort sampled during active COVID-19. V is TRBV12-5 and J is TRBJ1-1; 10 nucleotides align to TRBD1. The CDR3 sequence: CASGLQTGGGPMNTEAFF. CDR3 nucleotide sequence: TGTGCTAGTGGTTTGCAGACAGGGGGCGGCCCCATGAACACTGAAGCTTTCTTT.